Listed here is a single TCR beta chain. The antigen is not known. These data originate in a study of T-cell reconstitution after alpha-beta-depleted transplantation in children. Findings of the study overall: Newly produced T cells mostly provided counts and TCRbeta diversity after one year, as hyperexpanded clones declined. Recipient T cells and thymic progenitors that survived were the source of the high TCRbeta diversity seen at day 60 in some patients.

Unique molecular identifiers featured in how the TCRbeta library was prepared. MiXCR was run by TCRdb on the PCR reads, yielding one entry per CDR3 protein. Altogether 25,000 to 30,000 distinct CDR3 sequences are present, 5.5% to 7.5% being singletons, with the ten largest covering approximately 7%. Germline CDR1 and CDR2: LNHDA and SQIVND (reference sequence). CDR3 length: 14 amino acids. Deletions cut 1 base from V and 0 bases from J, with 6 bases between. The chain combines TRBV19 with TRBJ1-1; no clear D. Sequenced material: PBMCs, mostly from graft donor cells, taken 180 days after TCRalphabeta/CD19-depleted stem cell transplant. The sequence came from a male patient between 10 and 17 years old who had a stem cell transplant for acute myeloid leukemia, so the T cells may come from the graft donor. Here the CDR3 reads CASSIVGLNTEAFF. The DNA for the CDR3 is TGTGCCAGTAGTATAGTCGGACTGAACACTGAAGCTTTCTTT.